This T cell receptor (beta chain) was identified during a study of shared T cell receptors in the human thymus. This clone was counted once. Repertoires were generated with immunoSEQ multiplex PCR, while TCRdb's copy carries only in-frame clones and drops some. The sample has about 660,000 clones, approximately 90% seen once; the top ten hold around 0.0099%. Germline loops: CDR1 KGHSH, CDR2 LQKENI. This CDR3 is 14 amino acids long. V lost 3 bases and J lost 5; bases outside the gene matches: 6. Separately, the same data were catalogued under a study of human thymus T cells. This second study says: Use of V and J genes seemed skewed within the thymic and blood repertoires. Highly overlapping thymic repertoires in unrelated individuals were reported by related research.

V is TRBV18 and J is TRBJ2-7, with TRBD2 matching over 8 bases. The sample was thymocytes. The clonotype was recovered from a boy younger than two with a congenital heart defect. CDR3 in DNA: TGTGCCAGCTCACCTCCCCCGGGGGGGAACGAGCAGTACTTC. This translates into CASSPPPGGNEQYF.